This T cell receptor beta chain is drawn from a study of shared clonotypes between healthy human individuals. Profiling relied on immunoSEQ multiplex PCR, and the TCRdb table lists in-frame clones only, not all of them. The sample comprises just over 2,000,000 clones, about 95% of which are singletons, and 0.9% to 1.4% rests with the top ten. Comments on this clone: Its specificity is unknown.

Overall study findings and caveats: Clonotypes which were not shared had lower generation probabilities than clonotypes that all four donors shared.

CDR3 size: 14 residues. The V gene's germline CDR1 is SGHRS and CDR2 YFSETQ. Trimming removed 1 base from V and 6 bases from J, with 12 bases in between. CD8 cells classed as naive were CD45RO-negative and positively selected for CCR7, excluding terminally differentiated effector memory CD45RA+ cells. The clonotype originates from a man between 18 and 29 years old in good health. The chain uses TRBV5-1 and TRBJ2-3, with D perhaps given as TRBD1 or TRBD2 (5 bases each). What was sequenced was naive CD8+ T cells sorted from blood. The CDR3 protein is CASSLRDPRDTQYF. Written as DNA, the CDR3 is TGCGCCAGCAGCTTGCGGGACCCTCGGGATACGCAGTATTTT. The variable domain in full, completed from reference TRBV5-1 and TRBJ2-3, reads KAGVTQTPRYLIKTRGQQVTLSCSPISGHRSVSWYQQTPGQGLQFLFEYFSETQRNKGNFPGRFSGRQFSNSRSEMNVSTLELGDSALYLCASSLRDPRDTQYFGPGTRLTVL.